This TCR beta chain is drawn from a study of spatial heterogeneity in lung cancer. About the research overall: Two to three years after resection was the median timing of the follow-up PBMC samples, which were sequenced when available.

TCRdb re-analysed the 5' RACE reads in MiXCR, keeping a single row per CDR3 protein. Here the sample spans 72,000 or so distinct CDR3 sequences, over 7% being singletons. Ten or more counts support this clonotype. Its antigen remains unidentified. The sample's time point: blood at routine non-recurrence follow-up after resection. V trimming: 5 bases; J trimming: 2 bases; junction bases outside the gene matches: 9. The CDR3 runs to 15 residues. Overall study results and limits: Ubiquitous expanded tumor TCRs surfaced in blood more at resection than they did at follow-up.

This sequence joins TRBV12-3 or TRBV12-4 and TRBJ2-7; TRBD1 matches at 7 bases. This sequence originates from a female donor with early-stage non-small cell lung cancer. This specimen was PBMCs, taken at follow-up. CDR3 nucleotide sequence: TGTGCCAGCAGTCCCCTATCGACAGGGCCCTACGAGCAGTACTTC. Translation gives CASSPLSTGPYEQYF.